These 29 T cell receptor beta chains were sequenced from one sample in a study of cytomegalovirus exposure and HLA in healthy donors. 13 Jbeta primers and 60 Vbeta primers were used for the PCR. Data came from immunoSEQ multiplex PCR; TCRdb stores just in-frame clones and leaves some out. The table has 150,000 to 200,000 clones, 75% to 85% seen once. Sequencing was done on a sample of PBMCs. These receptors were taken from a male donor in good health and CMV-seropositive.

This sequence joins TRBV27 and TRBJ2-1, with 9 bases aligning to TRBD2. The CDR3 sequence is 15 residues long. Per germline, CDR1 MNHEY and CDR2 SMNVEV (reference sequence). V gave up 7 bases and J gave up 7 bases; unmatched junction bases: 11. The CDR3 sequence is CASTVGRGGINEQFF. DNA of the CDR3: TGTGCCAGCACGGTAGGGCGGGGGGGAATTAATGAGCAGTTCTTC.

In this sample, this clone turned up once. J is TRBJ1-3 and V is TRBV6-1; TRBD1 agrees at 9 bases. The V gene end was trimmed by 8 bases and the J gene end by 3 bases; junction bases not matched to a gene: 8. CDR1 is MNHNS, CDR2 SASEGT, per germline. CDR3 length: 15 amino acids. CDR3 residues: CASVTGGAGGNTIYF. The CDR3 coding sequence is TGTGCCAGCGTAACAGGGGGCGCGGGTGGAAACACCATATATTTT.

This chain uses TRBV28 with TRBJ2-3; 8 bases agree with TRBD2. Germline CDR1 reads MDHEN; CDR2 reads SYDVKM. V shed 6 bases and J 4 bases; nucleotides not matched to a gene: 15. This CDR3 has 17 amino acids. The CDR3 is CASSSLLTSGEPDTQYF. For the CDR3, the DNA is TGTGCCAGCAGCTCCCTTCTAACTAGCGGTGAACCAGATACGCAGTATTTT.

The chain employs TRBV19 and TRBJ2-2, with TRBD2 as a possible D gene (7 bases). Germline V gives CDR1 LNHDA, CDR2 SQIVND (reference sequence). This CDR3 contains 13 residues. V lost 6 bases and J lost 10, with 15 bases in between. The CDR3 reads CASRMGGLVELFF. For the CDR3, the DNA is TGTGCCAGTAGGATGGGGGGGCTAGTGGAGCTGTTTTTT. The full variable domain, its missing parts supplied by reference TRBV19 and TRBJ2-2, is DGGITQSPKYLFRKEGQNVTLSCEQNLNHDAMYWYRQDPGQGLRLIYYSQIVNDFQKGDIAEGYSVSREKKESFPLTVTSAQKNPTAFYLCASRMGGLVELFFGEGSRLTVL.

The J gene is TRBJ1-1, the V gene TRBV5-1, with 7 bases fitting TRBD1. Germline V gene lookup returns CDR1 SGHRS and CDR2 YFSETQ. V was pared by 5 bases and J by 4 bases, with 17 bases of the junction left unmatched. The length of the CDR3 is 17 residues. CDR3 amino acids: CASSTRAGGGLITEAFF. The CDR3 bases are TGCGCCAGCAGTACCCGAGCCGGAGGGGGCCTGATCACTGAAGCTTTCTTT.

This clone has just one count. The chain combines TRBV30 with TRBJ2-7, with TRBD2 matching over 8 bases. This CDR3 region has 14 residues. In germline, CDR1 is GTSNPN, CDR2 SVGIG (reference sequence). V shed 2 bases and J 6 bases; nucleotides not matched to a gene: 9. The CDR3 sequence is CAWSRGTGGIEQYF. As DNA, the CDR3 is TGTGCCTGGAGTAGAGGGACGGGGGGGATCGAGCAGTACTTC.

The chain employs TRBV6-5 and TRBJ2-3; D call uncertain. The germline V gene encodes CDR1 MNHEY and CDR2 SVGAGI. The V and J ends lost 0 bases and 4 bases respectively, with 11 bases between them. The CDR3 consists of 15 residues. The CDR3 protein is CASSYSAPGADTQYF. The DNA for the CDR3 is TGTGCCAGCAGTTACTCGGCGCCAGGCGCAGATACGCAGTATTTT.

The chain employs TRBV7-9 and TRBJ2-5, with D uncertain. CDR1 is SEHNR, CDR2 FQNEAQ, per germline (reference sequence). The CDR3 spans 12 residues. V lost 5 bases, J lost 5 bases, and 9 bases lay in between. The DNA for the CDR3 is TGTGCCAGCAGCAAGGTCGGGGAGACCCAGTACTTC. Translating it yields CASSKVGETQYF.

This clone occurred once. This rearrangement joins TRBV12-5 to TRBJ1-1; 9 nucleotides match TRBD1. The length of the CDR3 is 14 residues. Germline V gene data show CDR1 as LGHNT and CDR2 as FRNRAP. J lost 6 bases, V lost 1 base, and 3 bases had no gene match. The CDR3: CASGLGDRESEAFF. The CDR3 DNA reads TGTGCTAGTGGTTTGGGGGACAGGGAGTCTGAAGCTTTCTTT. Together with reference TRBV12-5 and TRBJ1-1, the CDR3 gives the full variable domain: DARVTQTPRHKVTEMGQEVTMRCQPILGHNTVFWYRQTMMQGLELLAYFRNRAPLDDSGMPKDRFSAEMPDATLATLKIQPSEPRDSAVYFCASGLGDRESEAFFGQGTRLTVV.

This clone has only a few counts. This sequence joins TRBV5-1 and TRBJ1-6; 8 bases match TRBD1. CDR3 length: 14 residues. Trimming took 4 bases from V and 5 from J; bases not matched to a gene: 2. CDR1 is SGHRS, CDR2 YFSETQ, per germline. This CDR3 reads CASSPQGDNSPLHF. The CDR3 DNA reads TGCGCCAGCAGCCCACAGGGGGATAATTCACCCCTCCACTTT.

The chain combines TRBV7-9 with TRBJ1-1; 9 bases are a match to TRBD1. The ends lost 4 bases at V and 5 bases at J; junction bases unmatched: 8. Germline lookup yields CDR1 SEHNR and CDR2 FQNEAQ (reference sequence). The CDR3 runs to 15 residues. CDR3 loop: CASSSQGARRTEAFF. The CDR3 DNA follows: TGTGCCAGCAGCTCACAGGGGGCGCGTAGGACTGAAGCTTTCTTT.

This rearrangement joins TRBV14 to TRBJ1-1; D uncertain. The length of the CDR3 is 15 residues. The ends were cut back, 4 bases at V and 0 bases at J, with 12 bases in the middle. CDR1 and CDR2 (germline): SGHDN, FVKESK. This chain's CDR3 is CASSPEGSLNTEAFF. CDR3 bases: TGTGCCAGCAGCCCCGAGGGCAGCCTGAACACTGAAGCTTTCTTT.

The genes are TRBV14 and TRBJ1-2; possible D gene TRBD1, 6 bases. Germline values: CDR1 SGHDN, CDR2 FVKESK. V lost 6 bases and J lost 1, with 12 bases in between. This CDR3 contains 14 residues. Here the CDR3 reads CASSLTGFNYGYTF. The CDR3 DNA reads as TGTGCCAGCAGTCTCACAGGGTTTAACTATGGCTACACCTTC.

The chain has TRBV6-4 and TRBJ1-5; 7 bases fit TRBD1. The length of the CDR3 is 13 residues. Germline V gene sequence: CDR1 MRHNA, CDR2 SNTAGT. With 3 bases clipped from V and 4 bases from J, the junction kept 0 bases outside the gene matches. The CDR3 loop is CASSETGNQPQHF. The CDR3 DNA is TGTGCCAGCAGTGAGACAGGGAATCAGCCCCAGCATTTT.

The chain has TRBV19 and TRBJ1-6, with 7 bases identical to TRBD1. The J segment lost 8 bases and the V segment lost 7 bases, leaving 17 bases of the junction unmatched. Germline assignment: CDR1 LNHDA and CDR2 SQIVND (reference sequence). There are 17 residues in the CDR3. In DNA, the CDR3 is TGTGCCAGTATCCAGAACTCGAAGGGGGCGCGGGATTCACCCCTCCACTTT. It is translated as CASIQNSKGARDSPLHF.

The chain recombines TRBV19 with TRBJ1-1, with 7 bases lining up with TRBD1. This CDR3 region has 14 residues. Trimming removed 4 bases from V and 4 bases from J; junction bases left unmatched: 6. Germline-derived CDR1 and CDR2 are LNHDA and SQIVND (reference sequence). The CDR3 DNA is TGTGCCAGTAGTACCGACAGGGAGGCCACTGAAGCTTTCTTT. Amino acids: CASSTDREATEAFF.

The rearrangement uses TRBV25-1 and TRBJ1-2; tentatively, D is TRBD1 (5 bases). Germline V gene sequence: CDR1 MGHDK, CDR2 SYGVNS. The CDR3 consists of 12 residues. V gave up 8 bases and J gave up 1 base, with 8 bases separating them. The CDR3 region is CASQGINYGYTF. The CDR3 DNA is TGTGCCAGCCAGGGCATTAACTATGGCTACACCTTC.

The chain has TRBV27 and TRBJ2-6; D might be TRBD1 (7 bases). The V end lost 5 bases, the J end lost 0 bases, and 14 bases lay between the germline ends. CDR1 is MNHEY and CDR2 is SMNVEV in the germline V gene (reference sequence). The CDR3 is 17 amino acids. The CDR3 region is CASSLRGDSSGANVLTF. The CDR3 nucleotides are TGTGCCAGCAGTCTCAGGGGGGACAGCTCTGGGGCCAACGTCCTGACTTTC.

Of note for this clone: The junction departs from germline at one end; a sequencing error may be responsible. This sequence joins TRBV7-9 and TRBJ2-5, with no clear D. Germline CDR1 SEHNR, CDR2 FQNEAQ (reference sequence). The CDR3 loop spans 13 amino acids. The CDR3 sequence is CSSSFGTAKTQYF. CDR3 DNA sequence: TGTTCCAGCAGCTTTGGCACAGCTAAGACCCAGTACTTC. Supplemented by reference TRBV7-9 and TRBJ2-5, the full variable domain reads DTGVSQNPRHKITKRGQNVTFRCDPISEHNRLYWYRQTLGQGPEFLTYFQNEAQLEKSRLLSDRFSAERPKGSFSTLEIQRTEQGDSAMYLCSSSFGTAKTQYFGPGTRLLVL.

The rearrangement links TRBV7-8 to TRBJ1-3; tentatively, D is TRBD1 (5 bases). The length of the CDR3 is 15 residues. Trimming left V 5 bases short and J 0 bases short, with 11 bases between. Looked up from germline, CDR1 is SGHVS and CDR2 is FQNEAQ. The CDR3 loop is CASSPLGGSGNTIYF. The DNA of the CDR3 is TGTGCCAGCAGCCCGCTGGGGGGCTCTGGAAACACCATATATTTT.

The CDR3 DNA follows: TGTGCCAGCAGCCAAGTGGGGGGGGAAAACATTCAGTACTTC. It specifies CASSQVGGENIQYF. The chain recombines TRBV4-2 with TRBJ2-4; TRBD2 agrees at 7 bases. The CDR3 length is 14 residues. Per germline, CDR1 LGHNA and CDR2 YNFKEQ. The junction had 2 bases not matched to a gene; V was cut back by 1 base and J by 5 bases.

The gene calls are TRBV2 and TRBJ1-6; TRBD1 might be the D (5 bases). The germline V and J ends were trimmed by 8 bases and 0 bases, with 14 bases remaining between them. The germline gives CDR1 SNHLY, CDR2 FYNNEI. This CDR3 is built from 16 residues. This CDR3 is CASVIREASYNSPLHF. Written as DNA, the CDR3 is TGTGCCAGCGTTATCAGGGAGGCCTCCTATAATTCACCCCTCCACTTT.

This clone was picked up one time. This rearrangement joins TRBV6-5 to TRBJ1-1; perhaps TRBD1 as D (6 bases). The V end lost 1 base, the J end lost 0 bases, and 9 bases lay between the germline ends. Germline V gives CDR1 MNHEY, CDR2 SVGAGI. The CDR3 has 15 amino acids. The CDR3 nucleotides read TGTGCCAGCAGTTACTTGGGGGCGATGAACACTGAAGCTTTCTTT. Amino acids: CASSYLGAMNTEAFF.

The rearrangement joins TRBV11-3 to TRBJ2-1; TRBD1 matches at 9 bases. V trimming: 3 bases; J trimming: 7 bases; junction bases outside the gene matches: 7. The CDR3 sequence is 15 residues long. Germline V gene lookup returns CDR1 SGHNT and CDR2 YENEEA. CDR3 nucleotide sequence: TGTGCCAGCAGCTTTCGGACAGGGGATCAGAATGAGCAGTTCTTC. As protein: CASSFRTGDQNEQFF.

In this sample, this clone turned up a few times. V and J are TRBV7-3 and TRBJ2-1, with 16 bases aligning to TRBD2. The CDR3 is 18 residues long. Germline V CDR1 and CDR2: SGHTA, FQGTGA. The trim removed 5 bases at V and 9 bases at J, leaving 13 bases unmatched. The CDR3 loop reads CASSLGTSGGALRGEQFF. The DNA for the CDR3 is TGTGCCAGCAGCCTTGGGACTAGCGGGGGGGCCCTCCGAGGTGAGCAGTTCTTC. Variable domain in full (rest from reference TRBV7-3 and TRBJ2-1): GAGVSQTPSNKVTEKGKYVELRCDPISGHTALYWYRQSLGQGPEFLIYFQGTGAADDSGLPNDRFFAVRPEGSVSTLKIQRTERGDSAVYLCASSLGTSGGALRGEQFFGPGTRLTVL.

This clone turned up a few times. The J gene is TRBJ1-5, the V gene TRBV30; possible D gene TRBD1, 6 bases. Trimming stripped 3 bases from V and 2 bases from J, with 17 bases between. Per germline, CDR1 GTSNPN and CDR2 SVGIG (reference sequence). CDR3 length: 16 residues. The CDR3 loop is CAWRGADNRGNQPQHF. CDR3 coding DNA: TGTGCCTGGAGGGGGGCCGATAACAGGGGCAATCAGCCCCAGCATTTT.

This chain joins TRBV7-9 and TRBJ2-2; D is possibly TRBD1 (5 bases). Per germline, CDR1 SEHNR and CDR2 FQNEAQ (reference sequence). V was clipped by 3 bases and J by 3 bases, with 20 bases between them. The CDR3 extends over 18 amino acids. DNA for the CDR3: TGTGCCAGCAGCTTGGTCCGATTCTGGGGCCACGACACCGGGGAGCTGTTTTTT. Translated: CASSLVRFWGHDTGELFF.

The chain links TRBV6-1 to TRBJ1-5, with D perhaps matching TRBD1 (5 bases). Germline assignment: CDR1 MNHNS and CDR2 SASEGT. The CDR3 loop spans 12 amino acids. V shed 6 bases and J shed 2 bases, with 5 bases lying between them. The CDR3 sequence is CASRGGNQPQHF. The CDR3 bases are TGTGCCAGCAGAGGGGGCAATCAGCCCCAGCATTTT.

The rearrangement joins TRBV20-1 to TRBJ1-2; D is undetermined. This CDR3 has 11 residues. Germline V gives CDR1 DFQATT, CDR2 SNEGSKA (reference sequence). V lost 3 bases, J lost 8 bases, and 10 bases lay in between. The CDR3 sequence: CSASLQAGYTF. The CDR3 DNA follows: TGCAGTGCTAGTCTTCAGGCGGGCTACACCTTC.